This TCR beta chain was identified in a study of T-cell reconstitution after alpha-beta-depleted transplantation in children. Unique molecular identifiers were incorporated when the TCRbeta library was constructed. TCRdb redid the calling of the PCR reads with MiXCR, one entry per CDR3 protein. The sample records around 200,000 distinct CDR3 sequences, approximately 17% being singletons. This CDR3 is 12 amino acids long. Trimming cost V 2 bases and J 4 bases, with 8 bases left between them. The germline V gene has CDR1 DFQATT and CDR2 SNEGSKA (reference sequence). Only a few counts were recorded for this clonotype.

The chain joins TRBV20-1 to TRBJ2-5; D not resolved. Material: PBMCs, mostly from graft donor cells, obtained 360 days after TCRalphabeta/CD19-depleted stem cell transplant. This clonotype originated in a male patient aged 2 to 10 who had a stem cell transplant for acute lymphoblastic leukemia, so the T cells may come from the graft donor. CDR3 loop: CSARTGRETQYF. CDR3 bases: TGCAGTGCTAGAACTGGTAGAGAGACCCAGTACTTC.